This TCR beta chain is drawn from a study of blood T cell repertoires in COVID-19. Two negative PCRs, clearance, or symptom resolution had been documented for recovered Cohort 3 donors. Produced via immunoSEQ multiplex PCR; TCRdb's table is partial and in-frame only. The table lists fewer than 350,000 clones, about 89% of them singletons. The CDR3 is 16 residues long. J lost 5 bases, V lost 1 base, and 8 bases had no gene match. The V gene's germline CDR1 is LNHDA and CDR2 SQIVND (reference sequence). The TCR sequence derives from a man between 60 and 75 years old who had recovered from COVID-19. The V gene is TRBV19, the J gene TRBJ1-5; 7 nucleotides agree with TRBD1. The sample consisted of PBMCs or T cells enriched from blood (not recorded which). For the CDR3, the DNA is TGTGCCAGTAGTATAGGTTCAGGGGGAGCCGATCAGCCCCAGCATTTT. Amino acids: CASSIGSGGADQPQHF.